This passage covers 22 T cell receptor beta chains from one sample sequenced in a study of shared clonotypes between healthy human individuals. The protocol was immunoSEQ multiplex PCR, while the TCRdb copy is restricted to in-frame clones and leaves out a portion. The sample lists 2 million to 2.5 million clones, approximately 94% occurring once. The sequencing sample was made of naive CD4+ T cells from PBMCs. Noted subset: CD45RA+ positively selected. Source of these receptors: a man between 18 and 35 years old in good health. Some clones in this sample may be carry-over from other donors' samples.

The gene calls are TRBV28 and TRBJ1-1; D not resolved. The germline CDR1 and CDR2 sequences are MDHEN and SYDVKM. The CDR3 covers 14 residues. Trimming left V 10 bases short and J 2 bases short, with 17 bases between. CDR3 coding DNA: TGTGCCACCATGACGGCCGGGTATAACACTGAAGCTTTCTTT. This gives the protein CATMTAGYNTEAFF.

The chain couples TRBV6-1 to TRBJ2-7; TRBD2 aligns across 12 bases. The CDR3 runs to 15 residues. V shed 8 bases and J 6 bases; nucleotides not matched to a gene: 11. From germline, CDR1 is MNHNS and CDR2 SASEGT. The CDR3: CASPASGREDGEQYF. The CDR3 DNA is TGTGCCAGCCCGGCTAGCGGGAGGGAGGATGGCGAGCAGTACTTC.

This sequence joins TRBV5-1 and TRBJ2-6; D is unresolved. The CDR3 extends over 18 amino acids. Germline loops: CDR1 SGHRS, CDR2 YFSETQ. V lost 1 base and J lost 0, with 14 bases in between. The CDR3 sequence is CASSLKVHYPSGANVLTF. CDR3 DNA: TGCGCCAGCAGCTTGAAGGTGCATTACCCCTCTGGGGCCAACGTCCTGACTTTC.

In DNA form, the CDR3 reads TGTGCCAGCAGCTTAATGGGGGGTAGTGCAGATACGCAGTATTTT. As protein: CASSLMGGSADTQYF. This chain links TRBV7-3 with TRBJ2-3, with a possible D match to TRBD2 (6 bases). Trimming shortened V by 1 base and J by 4 bases, and 12 bases separated the two germline ends. Germline assignment: CDR1 SGHTA and CDR2 FQGTGA. The CDR3 contains 15 residues.

This sequence joins TRBV28 and TRBJ1-3; D may be TRBD1 (6 bases). The CDR3 extends over 15 amino acids. With 4 bases removed from V and 0 bases from J, the gap between germline ends came to 10 bases. The germline V gene has CDR1 MDHEN and CDR2 SYDVKM. The CDR3: CASSSDRSSGNTIYF. The CDR3 nucleotides are TGTGCCAGCAGTTCCGACAGGTCCTCTGGAAACACCATATATTTT. Full variable domain (outside the CDR3, taken from reference TRBV28 and TRBJ1-3): DVKVTQSSRYLVKRTGEKVFLECVQDMDHENMFWYRQDPGLGLRLIYFSYDVKMKEKGDIPEGYSVSREKKERFSLILESASTNQTSMYLCASSSDRSSGNTIYFGEGSWLTVV.

J is TRBJ2-7 and V is TRBV11-3, with TRBD2 matching 8 bases. This CDR3 contains 13 residues. CDR1 and CDR2 (germline): SGHNT, YENEEA. V shed 5 bases and J 6 bases; nucleotides not matched to a gene: 6. The DNA of the CDR3 is TGTGCCAGCAGCCAGATCAGCGGGGGCGAGCAGTACTTC. Encoded protein: CASSQISGGEQYF.

The chain recombines TRBV5-1 with TRBJ1-2; possibly TRBD1 for D (5 bases). The CDR3 is made up of 15 amino acids. The germline gives CDR1 SGHRS, CDR2 YFSETQ. V was clipped by 0 bases and J by 2 bases, with 11 bases between them. CDR3 sequence: CASSLAGAGNYGYTF. CDR3 bases: TGCGCCAGCAGCTTGGCCGGGGCAGGAAACTATGGCTACACCTTC.

This chain connects TRBV15 to TRBJ2-7; 8 bases map to TRBD2. The CDR3 totals 15 residues. The germline CDR1 and CDR2 sequences are LNHNV and YYDKDF (reference sequence). V gave up 3 bases and J gave up 2 bases; unmatched junction bases: 6. The CDR3 DNA is TGTGCCACCAGCAGGGCAACTAGCGGTCCCTACGAGCAGTACTTC. The encoded protein is CATSRATSGPYEQYF.

Comments on this clone: The same CDR3 also results from other DNA sequences found in this sample. The chain is built from TRBV28 and TRBJ2-5; unclear D gene. The germline V gene encodes CDR1 MDHEN and CDR2 SYDVKM. V was pared by 3 bases and J by 2 bases, with 7 bases between. This CDR3 comprises 13 residues. The CDR3 sequence is CASSFRSQETQYF. CDR3 sequence (DNA): TGTGCCAGCAGTTTTAGGTCGCAAGAGACCCAGTACTTC.

This clone was recorded only once. This sequence joins TRBV19 and TRBJ1-2; possibly TRBD1 for D (5 bases). Trimming shortened V by 8 bases and J by 5 bases, and 21 bases separated the two germline ends. Per the germline V gene, CDR1 is LNHDA and CDR2 is SQIVND (reference sequence). The CDR3 is made up of 15 amino acids. CDR3 bases: TGTGCCAGTCAGGAAGGGGCAGGGCGTCGGTATGGCTACACCTTC. Residues: CASQEGAGRRYGYTF. Supplemented by reference TRBV19 and TRBJ1-2, the full variable domain reads DGGITQSPKYLFRKEGQNVTLSCEQNLNHDAMYWYRQDPGQGLRLIYYSQIVNDFQKGDIAEGYSVSREKKESFPLTVTSAQKNPTAFYLCASQEGAGRRYGYTFGSGTRLTVV.

The gene calls are TRBV27 and TRBJ2-7, with 7 bases fitting TRBD1. Germline V lookup: CDR1 MNHEY, CDR2 SMNVEV (reference sequence). This CDR3 is 13 amino acids long. With 4 bases clipped from V and 3 bases from J, the junction kept 3 bases outside the gene matches. CDR3: CASSSGTVYEQYF. The DNA of the CDR3 is TGTGCCAGCAGTTCAGGGACAGTCTACGAGCAGTACTTC.

This chain joins TRBV21-1 and TRBJ1-2. TRBV21-1 is recorded as a pseudogene. CDR3 length: 12 residues. This CDR3 reads CASSPRSYGYTF. The DNA of the CDR3 is TGTGCCAGCAGCCCCCGGAGCTATGGCTACACCTTC.

V gene TRBV5-1 combines with J gene TRBJ2-3; the D gene is possibly TRBD2 (5 bases). This CDR3 comprises 15 residues. V was pared by 0 bases and J by 5 bases, with 13 bases between. CDR1 and CDR2 (germline): SGHRS, YFSETQ. CDR3 in amino acids: CASSLGPRGLDTQYF. In DNA, the CDR3 is TGCGCCAGCAGCTTGGGTCCCAGAGGGTTAGATACGCAGTATTTT.

This chain joins TRBV28 and TRBJ2-2; D not certain. Between the trimmed V and J ends, which lost 8 bases and 7 bases, there was a span of 11 bases. The CDR3 sequence is 12 residues long. Germline CDR1 MDHEN, CDR2 SYDVKM. In nucleotides, the CDR3 is TGTGCCAGCGGACCCGGGTACGGGGAGCTGTTTTTT. Translation gives CASGPGYGELFF. Using reference TRBV28 and TRBJ2-2 for the parts outside the CDR3, the full variable domain is DVKVTQSSRYLVKRTGEKVFLECVQDMDHENMFWYRQDPGLGLRLIYFSYDVKMKEKGDIPEGYSVSREKKERFSLILESASTNQTSMYLCASGPGYGELFFGEGSRLTVL.

This chain connects TRBV18 to TRBJ1-4; D call uncertain. This CDR3 has 16 amino acids. In germline, CDR1 is KGHSH, CDR2 LQKENI. The germline V and J ends were trimmed by 2 bases and 0 bases, with 10 bases remaining between them. The CDR3 DNA is TGTGCCAGCTCACCAGAGTTTCTAGCAACTAATGAAAAACTGTTTTTT. This encodes CASSPEFLATNEKLFF. Full variable domain (outside the CDR3, taken from reference TRBV18 and TRBJ1-4): NAGVMQNPRHLVRRRGQEARLRCSPMKGHSHVYWYRQLPEEGLKFMVYLQKENIIDESGMPKERFSAEFPKEGPSILRIQQVVRGDSAAYFCASSPEFLATNEKLFFGSGTQLSVL.

The J gene is TRBJ2-1, the V gene TRBV18; 8 bases align to TRBD1. Trimming at V came to 3 bases and at J to 4 bases, leaving 2 bases not matched to a gene. Germline V gene lookup returns CDR1 KGHSH and CDR2 LQKENI. The CDR3 loop spans 14 amino acids. The CDR3 is CASSPDRVYNEQFF. The CDR3 DNA reads as TGTGCCAGCTCACCGGACAGGGTATACAATGAGCAGTTCTTC.

The V call is TRBV7-2, the J call TRBJ2-7; 7 nucleotides align to TRBD1. The CDR3 length is 14 residues. Germline V gene lookup returns CDR1 SGHTA and CDR2 FQGNSA. The trim removed 5 bases at V and 2 bases at J, leaving 6 bases unmatched. CDR3 amino acids: CASSVGTAPYEQYF. CDR3 nucleotides: TGTGCCAGCAGCGTAGGGACAGCCCCCTACGAGCAGTACTTC. The full variable domain, rest sourced from reference TRBV7-2 and TRBJ2-7, is GAGVSQSPSNKVTEKGKDVELRCDPISGHTALYWYRQSLGQGLEFLIYFQGNSAPDKSGLPSDRFSAERTGGSVSTLTIQRTQQEDSAVYLCASSVGTAPYEQYFGPGTRLTVT.

Concerning this clone itself: Other DNA sequences in this specimen translate into the identical CDR3. The V call is TRBV5-1, the J call TRBJ2-7; 9 bases match TRBD2. V gave up 3 bases and J gave up 1 base; unmatched junction bases: 2. The CDR3 is 14 amino acids. Per germline, CDR1 SGHRS and CDR2 YFSETQ. CDR3 residues: CASSSTSGSYEQYF. For the CDR3, the DNA is TGCGCCAGCAGCTCGACTAGCGGATCCTACGAGCAGTACTTC.

The chain recombines TRBV2 with TRBJ2-1; D gene unclear. The length of the CDR3 is 12 residues. Germline V CDR1 and CDR2: SNHLY, FYNNEI. V dropped 8 bases and J dropped 9 bases, with 14 bases sitting between them. The CDR3 loop is CASRPFSGEQFF. DNA for the CDR3: TGTGCCAGCCGACCCTTTAGTGGTGAGCAGTTCTTC.

The chain combines TRBV11-2 with TRBJ2-3, with 10 nucleotides matching TRBD1. CDR1 SGHAT and CDR2 FQNNGV come from the germline V gene. Germline trimming cut 1 base from V and 4 bases from J; bases unmatched to any gene: 5. CDR3 length equals 16 residues. The CDR3 bases are TGTGCCAGCAGCTTAGTGGGACAGGGGCTAGCAGATACGCAGTATTTT. It yields the protein CASSLVGQGLADTQYF.

V gene TRBV7-9 combines with J gene TRBJ2-3, with D unresolved. V was clipped by 2 bases and J by 6 bases, with 9 bases between them. The germline V gene encodes CDR1 SEHNR and CDR2 FQNEAQ (reference sequence). The CDR3 covers 13 residues. CDR3 bases: TGTGCCAGCAGCTTAACCCCCTCGGATACGCAGTATTTT. Its protein is CASSLTPSDTQYF.

V is TRBV28 and J is TRBJ1-2; D uncertain. The germline gives CDR1 MDHEN, CDR2 SYDVKM. The V end lost 5 bases, the J end lost 5 bases, and 18 bases lay between the germline ends. CDR3 length equals 15 residues. CDR3 amino acids: CASSPGDVTAYGYTF. The CDR3 coding sequence is TGTGCCAGCAGTCCCGGAGATGTGACGGCGTATGGCTACACCTTC.